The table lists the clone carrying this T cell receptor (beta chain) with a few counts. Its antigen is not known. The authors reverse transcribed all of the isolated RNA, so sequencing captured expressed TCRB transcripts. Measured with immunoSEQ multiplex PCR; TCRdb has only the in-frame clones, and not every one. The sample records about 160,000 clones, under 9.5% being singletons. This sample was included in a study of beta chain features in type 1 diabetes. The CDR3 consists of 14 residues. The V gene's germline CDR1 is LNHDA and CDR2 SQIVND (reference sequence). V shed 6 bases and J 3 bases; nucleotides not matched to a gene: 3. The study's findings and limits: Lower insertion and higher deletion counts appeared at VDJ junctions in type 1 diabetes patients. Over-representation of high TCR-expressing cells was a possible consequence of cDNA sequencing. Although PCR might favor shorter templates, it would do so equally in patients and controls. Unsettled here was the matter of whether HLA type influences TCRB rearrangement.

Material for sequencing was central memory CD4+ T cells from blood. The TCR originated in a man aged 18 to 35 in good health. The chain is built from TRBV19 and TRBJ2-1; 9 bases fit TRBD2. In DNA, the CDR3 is TGTGCCAGTAGGGATAGCGGGGGCTACAATGAGCAGTTCTTC. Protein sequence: CASRDSGGYNEQFF.